One and the same sample provided the 19 T cell receptor beta chains below, sequenced in a study of T cells in women clearing cervical HPV infection. The method was immunoSEQ multiplex PCR; TCRdb's version includes in-frame clones alone and lacks a portion of them. The listing records approximately 37,000 clones. Source material: blood buffy coat. The source is a woman between 18 and 75 years old with a cervical HPV16 infection that either progressed to CIN3+ or cleared (not recorded which).

Worth noting for this clone: The missing CDR3 end, 3 residues past where the read stops, is filled in from the germline J gene. The V call is TRBV12-5, the J call TRBJ2-1; 13 positions match TRBD2. Germline CDR1 LGHNT, CDR2 FRNRAP. Unmatched junction bases numbered 4, after V lost 8 bases and J lost 9 bases. The length of the CDR3 is 13 residues. Partial CDR3 DNA: TGTGCTAGTCAGACTAGCGGGGGGTTTGAG. Amino acid sequence: CASQTSGGFE. The whole CDR3 reads CASQTSGGFEQFF.

CDR3 DNA (partial): TGCAGTGCTAGAGATTCCCTAGAGGTTAATCAGCCG. Translation: CSARDSLEVNQP. The whole CDR3 sequence reads CSARDSLEVNQPQYF. The gene calls are TRBV20-1 and TRBJ2-3; unclear D gene. The read halts 3 residues ahead of the CDR3 end, with the missing end drawn from the germline J gene. The CDR3 is 15 residues long. CDR1 is DFQATT, CDR2 SNEGSKA, per germline (reference sequence).

About this clone itself: The CDR3 extends 3 residues past the end of the read, so its final part is completed from the germline J gene. The rearrangement uses TRBV7-9 and TRBJ2-3, with D possibly being TRBD2 (5 bases). The CDR3 loop spans 14 amino acids. V was cut by 4 bases and J by 6 bases, with 14 bases left in between. The germline gives CDR1 SEHNR, CDR2 FQNEAQ (reference sequence). Partial CDR3 DNA: TGTGCCAGCAGCTCACCACTAGTATCGGATACG. It is translated as CASSSPLVSDT. The entire CDR3 reads CASSSPLVSDTQYF.

CDR3 DNA, as far as it was read: TGTGCCAGCAGCGCCGGACTAGCACGTTACACCGGGGAG. Amino acids: CASSAGLARYTGE. The CDR3 as a whole reads CASSAGLARYTGELFF. The chain combines TRBV28 with TRBJ2-2; the match to TRBD2 covers 8 bases. The read ends 3 residues early relative to the CDR3; the germline J gene fills the gap. V shed 6 bases and J 3 bases; nucleotides not matched to a gene: 9. The V gene's germline CDR1 is MDHEN and CDR2 SYDVKM. The CDR3 is 16 amino acids.

Comments on this clone: The read ends 3 residues shy of where the CDR3 ends; the end is completed using the germline J gene. The rearrangement links TRBV19 to TRBJ1-2; 8 bases line up with TRBD1. Germline loops: CDR1 LNHDA, CDR2 SQIVND (reference sequence). The trim removed 10 bases at V and 4 bases at J, leaving 5 bases unmatched. This CDR3 spans 12 amino acids. The CDR3 here is CATTTGAYGYTF. The sequenced CDR3 bases are TGTGCCACGACGACAGGGGCCTATGGC.

For this clone: The read terminates 3 residues before the CDR3 end, so the remaining end is supplied by the germline J gene. The chain uses TRBV5-5 and TRBJ2-3; possibly TRBD1 for D (6 bases). The CDR3 totals 15 residues. The V gene's germline CDR1 is SGHKS and CDR2 YYEKEE (reference sequence). Partial CDR3 DNA: TGTGCCAGCAGCCAGGGGATAGAGGGGCAAGAGACG. It encodes CASSQGIEGQET. In full, the CDR3 reads CASSQGIEGQETQYF.

In the case of this clone: The CDR3 end lies 3 residues beyond the end of the read and is filled in from the germline J gene. The V and J genes are TRBV2 and TRBJ1-6; D possibly corresponds to TRBD1 (5 bases). The length of the CDR3 is 12 residues. CDR1 and CDR2 from the germline V gene are SNHLY and FYNNEI. Trimming took 6 bases from V and 7 from J, leaving 7 bases between them. Incomplete CDR3 DNA: TGTGCCAGCAGCGCAGGGAATTCACCC. This sequence encodes CASSAGNSP. The entire CDR3 protein reads CASSAGNSPLHF.

Concerning this clone itself: The DNA ends 3 residues before the CDR3 does, and the rest of the CDR3 is filled in from the germline J gene. The rearrangement joins TRBV5-5 to TRBJ2-3; 7 nucleotides align to TRBD2. Germline values: CDR1 SGHKS, CDR2 YYEKEE (reference sequence). This CDR3 comprises 14 residues. Partial CDR3 DNA: TGTGCCAGCAGCCTCCGGACTAGGCAAGAGACG. The encoded protein is CASSLRTRQET. The CDR3, in full, reads CASSLRTRQETQYF.

Concerning this clone: Read coverage stops 3 residues before the CDR3 terminus; the germline J gene supplies the remainder. The chain links TRBV5-6 to TRBJ1-6; a weak D match, TRBD1 (5 bases). Germline CDR1 reads SGHDT; CDR2 reads YYEEEE. The ends were cut back, 0 bases at V and 4 bases at J, with 8 bases in the middle. The CDR3 runs to 15 residues. Incomplete CDR3 DNA: TGTGCCAGCAGCTTGGGTACAGGATATAATTCACCC. Amino acids: CASSLGTGYNSP. The complete CDR3 sequence is CASSLGTGYNSPLHF. The full variable domain, with the rest looked up from reference TRBV5-6 and TRBJ1-6, is DAGVTQSPTHLIKTRGQQVTLRCSPKSGHDTVSWYQQALGQGPQFIFQYYEEEERQRGNFPDRFSGHQFPNYSSELNVNALLLGDSALYLCASSLGTGYNSPLHFGNGTRLTVT.

Note on this clone: From the germline J gene comes the end of the CDR3, since the read stops 3 residues before it. The J gene is TRBJ1-4, the V gene TRBV12-3 or TRBV12-4; 10 nucleotides match TRBD1. This CDR3 is 18 amino acids long. V gave up 0 bases and J gave up 2 bases; unmatched junction bases: 6. CDR3 DNA (partial): TGTGCCAGCAGTTTAGCGGGGACAGGGGTAGGCACTAATGAAAAA. Residues: CASSLAGTGVGTNEK. The whole CDR3 sequence is CASSLAGTGVGTNEKLFF.

A word on this clone: The read ends 3 residues shy of where the CDR3 ends; the end is completed using the germline J gene. V and J are TRBV19 and TRBJ2-3, with 7 bases matching TRBD1. The germline V gene encodes CDR1 LNHDA and CDR2 SQIVND (reference sequence). This CDR3 has 13 residues. The CDR3 spells CASHGQVNQPQYF. CDR3 bases read: TGTGCCAGTCACGGACAGGTCAATCAGCCG.

For this clone: The CDR3 extends 3 residues past the end of the read, so its final part is completed from the germline J gene. V usage is TRBV30 and J usage is TRBJ1-2; no clear D gene. Germline CDR1 GTSNPN, CDR2 SVGIG (reference sequence). The CDR3 contains 13 residues. The covered CDR3 bases are TGTGCCTGGAGTCTTACGGACTCCTACGAC. It specifies CAWSLTDSYD. In full, the CDR3 reads CAWSLTDSYDYTF.

In the case of this clone: The missing CDR3 end, 3 residues past where the read stops, is filled in from the germline J gene. The rearrangement links TRBV11-2 to TRBJ2-3; D perhaps matches TRBD1 (5 bases). Germline V gene data show CDR1 as SGHAT and CDR2 as FQNNGV. The CDR3 extends over 13 amino acids. The CDR3 DNA, read in part, is TGTGCCAGCAGCTATATCAGGGCGAGGTCG. It yields the protein CASSYIRARS. The whole CDR3 protein reads CASSYIRARSQYF.

As concerns this clone: The read falls 3 residues short of the CDR3 end, and the missing part is taken from the germline J gene. V is TRBV20-1 and J is TRBJ2-1, with TRBD2 identical over 15 bases. The germline gives CDR1 DFQATT, CDR2 SNEGSKA (reference sequence). The CDR3 sequence is 17 residues long. The V gene end was trimmed by 1 base and the J gene end by 4 bases; junction bases not matched to a gene: 5. CDR3 bases read: TGCAGTGCTAGAGGGGGACTAGCGGGAGGAAGGTACAATGAG. It translates to CSARGGLAGGRYNE. The CDR3 in full is CSARGGLAGGRYNEQFF.

CDR3 DNA, as far as it was read: TGTGCCAGCAGCTTATACGGGGGACCCCGCACAGATACG. Its protein is CASSLYGGPRTDT. The whole CDR3 sequence is CASSLYGGPRTDTQYF. The rearrangement links TRBV13 to TRBJ2-3; D possibly corresponds to TRBD2 (6 bases). Coverage ceases 3 residues before the CDR3 finishes, and the germline J gene fills in the end. V was clipped by 2 bases and J by 1 base, with 13 bases between them. CDR1 and CDR2 from the germline V gene are PRHDT and FYEKMQ (reference sequence). CDR3 length equals 16 residues.

By frequency, this clone is medium-sized. The same CDR3 can be traced to other DNA sequences in this sample. The CDR3 DNA, read in part, is TGCAGTGCTGACCCGGGACAGGGCACCTACGAG. Protein product: CSADPGQGTYE. The CDR3 reads in full as CSADPGQGTYEQYF. The rearrangement uses TRBV20-1 and TRBJ2-7; TRBD1 matches at 9 bases. The CDR3 extends 3 residues past the end of the read, so its final part is completed from the germline J gene. Germline CDR1 reads DFQATT; CDR2 reads SNEGSKA (reference sequence). The V and J ends lost 5 bases and 2 bases, in that order; junction bases with no gene match: 7. This CDR3 is built from 14 residues.

Regarding this clone: Sequencing ends 3 residues short of the CDR3 end; the germline J gene provides the rest. The chain joins TRBV30 to TRBJ2-4; D perhaps matches TRBD2 (6 bases). The V gene's germline CDR1 is GTSNPN and CDR2 SVGIG (reference sequence). V was shortened by 0 bases and J by 1 base, with 13 bases between the two germline ends. The CDR3 consists of 16 residues. Partial CDR3 DNA: TGTGCCTGGAGTGTGTGGGGCGCGGGGGCCAAAAACATT. Translation: CAWSVWGAGAKNI. The CDR3 as a whole reads CAWSVWGAGAKNIQYF.

In regard to this clone: The read is 3 residues too short to cover the CDR3 end, so that end is filled in from the germline J gene. This chain joins TRBV7-9 and TRBJ2-4, with 8 bases matching TRBD1. The CDR3 loop spans 14 amino acids. Germline assignment: CDR1 SEHNR and CDR2 FQNEAQ (reference sequence). The part of the CDR3 DNA that was read is TGTGCCAGCAGCTTAGAGTTTGGACAGGGAGGT. Translated, it gives CASSLEFGQGG. The entire CDR3 protein is CASSLEFGQGGQYF. Using reference TRBV7-9 and TRBJ2-4 for the parts outside the CDR3, the full variable domain is DTGVSQNPRHKITKRGQNVTFRCDPISEHNRLYWYRQTLGQGPEFLTYFQNEAQLEKSRLLSDRFSAERPKGSFSTLEIQRTEQGDSAMYLCASSLEFGQGGQYFGAGTRLSVL.

A word on this clone: The read terminates 3 residues ahead of where the CDR3 ends, so the germline J gene completes it. The genes are TRBV27 and TRBJ2-5, with D possibly being TRBD1 (5 bases). Between the trimmed V and J ends, which lost 0 bases and 0 bases, there was a span of 11 bases. CDR3 length: 16 residues. CDR1 and CDR2 (germline): MNHEY, SMNVEV (reference sequence). The CDR3 bases that were read are TGTGCCAGCAGTTTATCCGCAGGGTGGGACCAAGAGACC. Translated: CASSLSAGWDQET. The complete CDR3 sequence is CASSLSAGWDQETQYF.